Following are 31 T cell receptor beta chains from one sample sequenced in a study of blood T cells in healthy people across ages. It was with a sample-barcoded 5' primer and a J-beta primer mix that a second PCR of roughly 7 to 12 cycles was run. TCRdb re-called the 5' RACE reads through MiXCR, storing one row per CDR3 protein. There are around 800,000 distinct CDR3 sequences in the sample; 46% occur only once, and roughly 18% lies in the top ten. The material sequenced was blood. The receptor source for this set is a man older than 75 in good health.

DNA of the CDR3: TGTGCCAGCAGCTTAAACCGGGGGGATGGCTACACCTTC. It yields the protein CASSLNRGDGYTF. The chain links TRBV7-3 to TRBJ1-2; possible D gene TRBD1, 5 bases. Looked up from germline, CDR1 is SGHTA and CDR2 is FQGTGA. The CDR3 sequence is 13 residues long. V gave up 1 base and J gave up 6 bases, with 9 bases separating them.

This chain uses TRBV20-1 with TRBJ1-1; a possible D gene is TRBD1 (5 bases). Trimming removed 3 bases at V and 1 base at J, with 12 bases between. This CDR3 region has 14 residues. Germline V gene lookup returns CDR1 DFQATT and CDR2 SNEGSKA (reference sequence). The CDR3 region is CSASGGHANTEAFF. Here the CDR3 DNA reads TGCAGTGCTAGCGGGGGTCACGCGAACACTGAAGCTTTCTTT.

The chain recombines TRBV12-3 or TRBV12-4 with TRBJ2-1; no reliable D call. V dropped 4 bases and J dropped 7 bases, with 11 bases sitting between them. The CDR3 sequence is 13 residues long. In DNA, the CDR3 is TGTGCCAGCAGTTCAACTCTGGTGAATGAGCAGTTCTTC. It codes for CASSSTLVNEQFF.

This clonotype was counted a single time. This chain joins TRBV12-3 or TRBV12-4 and TRBJ2-3, with a tentative D call TRBD1 (6 bases). Trimming stripped 6 bases from V and 5 bases from J, with 12 bases between. This CDR3 has 13 residues. CDR3 sequence: CASRKGGIDTQYF. The CDR3 region has the DNA TGTGCCAGCAGGAAAGGGGGTATAGATACGCAGTATTTT.

A word on this clonotype: A much larger clone differs from this one at a single base, so this may be a read error. J is TRBJ2-1 and V is TRBV5-7; D might be TRBD2 (6 bases). TRBV5-7 has ORF status, its function being uncertain. The CDR3 consists of 16 residues. This CDR3 reads CASSFGSPSSYNGQFF. The CDR3 DNA follows: TGTGCCAGCAGCTTCGGGAGCCCGAGCTCCTACAATGGGCAGTTCTTC.

V is TRBV28 and J is TRBJ2-4; perhaps TRBD2 as D (5 bases). The end of the DNA aligns better with TRBJ2-7, so the J call may be wrong. This CDR3 has 15 residues. Looked up from germline, CDR1 is MDHEN and CDR2 is SYDVKM. The CDR3, as DNA: TGTGCCAGCAGTCCTATACCGGACTTAGCAGACGAGCAGTACTTC. As protein: CASSPIPDLADEQYF.

Only a few counts were recorded for this clonotype. The chain combines TRBV5-1 with TRBJ2-2; TRBD1 matches 10 bases. CDR3 size: 15 residues. V lost 1 base to trimming and J lost 6 bases; unmatched junction nucleotides: 3. Germline CDR1 and CDR2: SGHRS and YFSETQ. The CDR3 sequence is CASSLLGQGSGELFF. The CDR3 nucleotides are TGCGCCAGCAGCTTGTTGGGACAGGGGTCCGGGGAGCTGTTTTTT.

The chain has TRBV20-1 and TRBJ1-1; D possibly corresponds to TRBD1 (6 bases). The germline V gene encodes CDR1 DFQATT and CDR2 SNEGSKA (reference sequence). V was pared by 5 bases and J by 1 base, with 11 bases between. The CDR3 length is 13 residues. The CDR3 bases are TGCAGTGCTCCCCACAGGGCGAACACTGAAGCTTTCTTT. It is translated as CSAPHRANTEAFF.

Notes on this clonotype: One end of the junction does not line up with germline, which may come from a read error. The chain is built from TRBV7-3 and TRBJ1-2; possibly TRBD1 for D (5 bases). CDR1 is SGHTA and CDR2 is FQGTGA in the germline V gene. CDR3 length: 14 amino acids. DNA of the CDR3: TGTGCCAGCAGCCTGGCTGGGGGATCTGGCGGCTGCACCTTC. It is translated as CASSLAGGSGGCTF.

This chain links TRBV29-1 with TRBJ2-5; D might be TRBD1 or TRBD2, each matching 5 bases. Near its end, the DNA agrees better with TRBJ2-4, so the J call may be wrong. Germline values: CDR1 SQVTM, CDR2 ANQGSEA. The CDR3 runs to 13 residues. The CDR3 nucleotides read TGCAGCGTTGCTGTGGGGGTAGGTAACATTCAGTACTTC. Translating gives CSVAVGVGNIQYF.

The chain uses TRBV6-2 or TRBV6-3 and TRBJ1-2; D ambiguous. The CDR3 contains 13 residues. Trimming removed 0 bases at V and 8 bases at J, with 10 bases between. Per the germline V gene, CDR1 is MNHEY and CDR2 is SVGEGT. CDR3 nucleotide sequence: TGTGCCAGCAGTTACTCTCAGAACGGGGGCTACACCTTC. Amino acid sequence: CASSYSQNGGYTF.

This clonotype has a handful of counts. The genes are TRBV30 and TRBJ1-4; no firm D call. Trimming stripped 7 bases from V and 2 bases from J, with 11 bases between. This CDR3 is built from 13 residues. Germline V gene data show CDR1 as GTSNPN and CDR2 as SVGIG (reference sequence). The CDR3 nucleotides read TGTGCCTCGTCGGGAATTACTAATGAAAAACTGTTTTTT. Its protein is CASSGITNEKLFF. Based on the CDR3 plus reference TRBV30 and TRBJ1-4, the full variable domain is SQTIHQWPATLVQPVGSPLSLECTVEGTSNPNLYWYRQAAGRGLQLLFYSVGIGQISSEVPQNLSASRPQDRQFILSSKKLLLSDSGFYLCASSGITNEKLFFGSGTQLSVL.

J is TRBJ2-1 and V is TRBV21-1; whether TRBD2, the table's D call, matches the DNA was not checked. TRBV21-1 is annotated as a pseudogene. The CDR3 has 17 residues. CDR3 nucleotides: TGTGCCAGCAGCAAAGCGCCAGCGGAAACCTCCTACAATGAGCAGTTCTTC. Its translation: CASSKAPAETSYNEQFF.

The chain carries TRBV27 and TRBJ2-7; TRBD2 matches 10 bases. V lost 2 bases to trimming and J lost 4 bases; unmatched junction nucleotides: 2. The CDR3 contains 14 residues. In germline, CDR1 is MNHEY, CDR2 SMNVEV (reference sequence). CDR3 coding DNA: TGTGCCAGCAGTTTAAGTAGCGGGAGGTACGAGCAGTACTTC. Translating it yields CASSLSSGRYEQYF.

This sequence joins TRBV7-2 and TRBJ2-5, with 10 bases lining up with TRBD2. The DNA matches TRBJ2-7 better at its end, which makes the J call doubtful. The CDR3 runs to 15 residues. Germline-derived CDR1 and CDR2 are SGHTA and FQGNSA. CDR3 sequence: CASSLGLAGGHEQYF. CDR3 coding DNA: TGTGCCAGCAGCTTAGGTTTAGCGGGAGGCCACGAGCAGTACTTC.

The chain links TRBV12-3 or TRBV12-4 to TRBJ1-1, with D perhaps TRBD1 (5 bases). This CDR3 region has 13 residues. The ends were cut back, 5 bases at V and 5 bases at J, with 12 bases in the middle. The CDR3 spells CASSAGGRTEAFF. CDR3 coding DNA: TGTGCCAGCAGTGCCGGGGGAAGAACTGAAGCTTTCTTT.

This clonotype was seen a single time. The junction differs from germline at one of its ends, possibly a read error. J is TRBJ2-7 and V is TRBV12-3 or TRBV12-4; possibly TRBD2 for D (6 bases). The CDR3 is made up of 13 amino acids. In DNA form, the CDR3 reads TGCGCCAGCAGTTTATCCCGGGACTGCGAGCAGTACTTC. Residues: CASSLSRDCEQYF.

This clonotype came up a few times. The chain links TRBV25-1 to TRBJ2-7; 7 bases align to TRBD2. The CDR3 length is 15 residues. The V gene's germline CDR1 is MGHDK and CDR2 SYGVNS. The junction had 9 bases not matched to a gene; V was cut back by 2 bases and J by 5 bases. The CDR3 nucleotides read TGTGCCAGCAGTGAAGTAGGCGGGAGCCTCGACGAGCAGTACTTC. Translating it yields CASSEVGGSLDEQYF.

The chain recombines TRBV4-3 with TRBJ2-7; D gene ambiguous. Trimming removed 0 bases at V and 6 bases at J, with 15 bases between. This CDR3 comprises 15 residues. Germline loops: CDR1 LGHNA, CDR2 YSLEER. This CDR3 reads CASSQDPRAGGEQYF. CDR3 nucleotides: TGCGCCAGCAGCCAAGATCCTCGCGCTGGTGGCGAGCAGTACTTC.

This chain links TRBV9 with TRBJ1-2, with 10 bases aligning to TRBD1. The J segment lost 4 bases and the V segment lost 7 bases, leaving 10 bases of the junction unmatched. This CDR3 spans 15 amino acids. CDR1 and CDR2 (germline): SGDLS, YYNGEE. The CDR3 DNA reads as TGTGCCAGCCAGCAGGGACAGGGGTTTTTCTATGGCTACACCTTC. It specifies CASQQGQGFFYGYTF.

This clonotype has just a few counts. J is TRBJ2-6 and V is TRBV9; no firm D call. Trimming removed 3 bases at V and 0 bases at J, with 7 bases between. This CDR3 spans 15 amino acids. The germline V gene has CDR1 SGDLS and CDR2 YYNGEE. CDR3 residues: CASSDWGSGANVLTF. CDR3 in DNA: TGTGCCAGCAGCGACTGGGGCTCTGGGGCCAACGTCCTGACTTTC. The full variable domain, rest sourced from reference TRBV9 and TRBJ2-6, is DSGVTQTPKHLITATGQRVTLRCSPRSGDLSVYWYQQSLDQGLQFLIQYYNGEERAKGNILERFSAQQFPDLHSELNLSSLELGDSALYFCASSDWGSGANVLTFGAGSRLTVL.

The CDR3 spells CASSYERRGREQYF. CDR3 sequence (DNA): TGTGCCAGCAGCTATGAGCGGAGGGGTCGCGAGCAGTACTTC. V gene TRBV7-9 combines with J gene TRBJ2-5, with D tentatively TRBD2 (6 bases). The J call is in doubt because the DNA end fits TRBJ2-7 better. CDR1 is SEHNR, CDR2 FQNEAQ, per germline (reference sequence). This CDR3 region has 14 residues.

The rearrangement joins TRBV12-3 or TRBV12-4 to TRBJ2-5, with 9 bases identical to TRBD1. Losses at the gene ends were 5 bases for V and 5 bases for J; bases not matched to a gene: 9. The CDR3 has 15 amino acids. The CDR3 loop reads CASSPRDRVVETQYF. The CDR3 DNA follows: TGTGCCAGCAGTCCGCGGGACAGGGTAGTGGAGACCCAGTACTTC.

The chain links TRBV27 to TRBJ2-1, with D possibly matching TRBD2 (6 bases). CDR1 is MNHEY and CDR2 is SMNVEV in the germline V gene (reference sequence). V shed 4 bases and J shed 7 bases, with 14 bases lying between them. The CDR3 runs 14 residues. The CDR3 bases are TGTGCCAGCAGTTCCGGGACTCGCAGTAATGAGCAGTTCTTC. Amino acids: CASSSGTRSNEQFF.

The sample holds a few counts of this clonotype. The chain is built from TRBV29-1 and TRBJ2-3, with 10 bases that match TRBD2. In germline, CDR1 is SQVTM, CDR2 ANQGSEA. V lost 7 bases to trimming and J lost 8 bases; unmatched junction nucleotides: 9. The CDR3 is 13 amino acids. The CDR3 protein is CSELAGGSGTQYF. In DNA, the CDR3 is TGCAGCGAATTAGCGGGAGGCTCGGGTACGCAGTATTTT.

V gene TRBV6-6 combines with J gene TRBJ2-5; either TRBD1 or TRBD2 may fit D (5 bases each). V lost 6 bases to trimming and J lost 4 bases, with 21 bases between them. This CDR3 is built from 16 residues. From germline, CDR1 is MNHNY and CDR2 SVGAGI (reference sequence). Here the CDR3 reads CASRLERGPGRETQYF. CDR3 bases: TGTGCCAGCAGACTAGAGAGGGGTCCGGGTCGAGAGACCCAGTACTTC.

This clonotype was seen only a few times. The chain has TRBV6-1 and TRBJ2-7; the D gene could be TRBD1 or TRBD2 (6 bases each). This CDR3 has 18 amino acids. Germline-derived CDR1 and CDR2 are MNHNS and SASEGT. Between the trimmed V and J ends, which lost 0 bases and 2 bases, there was a span of 20 bases. CDR3 sequence: CASSEALLGGRSPYEQYF. DNA for the CDR3: TGTGCCAGCAGTGAAGCGCTTCTGGGGGGCAGATCCCCCTACGAGCAGTACTTC.

Comment on this clonotype: The junction and the germline gene differ at one end; a read error may be behind it. The chain carries TRBV6-6 and TRBJ2-7, with D uncertain. This CDR3 is 14 amino acids long. Germline V gives CDR1 MNHNY, CDR2 SVGAGI (reference sequence). The DNA for the CDR3 is TGTGCCAGCAGTTACAGGGTCGAGTTCGGCGAGCAGTGCTTC. The encoded protein is CASSYRVEFGEQCF.

This clonotype was seen more than once but under ten times. The chain carries TRBV5-6 and TRBJ2-1; no definite D call. The CDR3 sequence is 13 residues long. Trimming removed 3 bases from V and 6 bases from J, with 10 bases in between. Germline CDR1 is SGHDT and CDR2 is YYEEEE. CDR3 protein: CASSWDSANEQFF. The CDR3 DNA reads TGTGCCAGCAGCTGGGATTCTGCCAATGAGCAGTTCTTC.

This rearrangement joins TRBV9 to TRBJ1-1; D call uncertain. With 0 bases removed from V and 0 bases from J, the gap between germline ends came to 9 bases. Germline V CDR1 and CDR2: SGDLS, YYNGEE. This CDR3 is 15 amino acids long. CDR3 protein: CASSVGDTMNTEAFF. For the CDR3, the DNA is TGTGCCAGCAGCGTAGGCGACACCATGAACACTGAAGCTTTCTTT.

This clonotype was found a few times. The chain joins TRBV6-1 to TRBJ2-4; D is undetermined. CDR3 length: 16 residues. V lost 0 bases to trimming and J lost 14 bases, with 23 bases between them. The germline CDR1 and CDR2 sequences are MNHNS and SASEGT. CDR3 in amino acids: CASSEALRIDRTQKYF. For the CDR3, the DNA is TGTGCCAGCAGTGAAGCTCTAAGAATTGACCGAACTCAAAAGTACTTC.